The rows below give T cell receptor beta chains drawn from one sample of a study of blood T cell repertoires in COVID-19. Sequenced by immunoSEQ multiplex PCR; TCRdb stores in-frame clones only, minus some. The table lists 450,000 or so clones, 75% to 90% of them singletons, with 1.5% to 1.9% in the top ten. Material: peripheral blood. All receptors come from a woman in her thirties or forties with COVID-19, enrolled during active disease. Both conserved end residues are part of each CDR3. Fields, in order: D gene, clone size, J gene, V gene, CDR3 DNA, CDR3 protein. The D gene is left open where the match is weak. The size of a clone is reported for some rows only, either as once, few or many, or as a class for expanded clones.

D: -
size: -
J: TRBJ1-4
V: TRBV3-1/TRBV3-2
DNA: TGTGCCAGCAGCCAAGAGACAGCAACTAATGAAAAACTGTTTTTT
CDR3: CASSQETATNEKLFF

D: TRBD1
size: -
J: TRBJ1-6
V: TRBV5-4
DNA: TGTGCCAGCAGTTACCCCGGGACAGTAAATAATTCACCCCTCCACTTT
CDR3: CASSYPGTVNNSPLHF

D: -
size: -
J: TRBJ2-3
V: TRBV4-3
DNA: TGCGCCAGCAGCCAAGGGACTCTCACAGATACGCAGTATTTT
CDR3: CASSQGTLTDTQYF

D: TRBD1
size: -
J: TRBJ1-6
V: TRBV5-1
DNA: TGCGCCAGCAGCTTGGAGGGGACAGGCGCACCCCTCCACTTT
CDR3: CASSLEGTGAPLHF

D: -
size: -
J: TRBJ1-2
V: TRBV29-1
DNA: TGCAGCGTTGAAGACAGGGACTATGGCTACACCTTC
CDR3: CSVEDRDYGYTF

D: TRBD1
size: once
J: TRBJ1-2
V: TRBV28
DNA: TGTGCCAGCAGCTCTAAATTGGGACAGGGAATTAAAGGCACCTTC
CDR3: CASSSKLGQGIKGTF

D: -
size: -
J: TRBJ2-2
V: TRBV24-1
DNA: TGTGCCACCAGTGACGTTGACCAGGGGACCGGGGAGCTGTTTTTT
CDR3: CATSDVDQGTGELFF

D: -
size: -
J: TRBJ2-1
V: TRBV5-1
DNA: TGCGCCAGCCAAGCAACCTCACCCGCCTACAATGAGCAGTTCTTC
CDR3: CASQATSPAYNEQFF

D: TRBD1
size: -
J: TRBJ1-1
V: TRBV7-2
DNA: TGTGCCAGCAGCGCCCGGGACAGGGGAACCACTGAAGCTTTCTTT
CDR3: CASSARDRGTTEAFF

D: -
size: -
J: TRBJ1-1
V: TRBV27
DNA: TGTGCCAGCAGTTCCCACGGGTCATGGAACACTGAAGCTTTCTTT
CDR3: CASSSHGSWNTEAFF

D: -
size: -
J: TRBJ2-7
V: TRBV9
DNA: TGTGCCAGCAGCTCGACATTCTACGAGCAGTACTTC
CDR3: CASSSTFYEQYF

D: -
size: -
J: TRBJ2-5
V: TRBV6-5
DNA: TGTGCCAGCTCCGGTTTAGAGACCCAGTACTTC
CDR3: CASSGLETQYF

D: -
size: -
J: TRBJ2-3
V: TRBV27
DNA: TGTGCCAGCAGTTTAATTCTGGGGGCGCGGGGCACAGATACGCAGTATTTT
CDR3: CASSLILGARGTDTQYF

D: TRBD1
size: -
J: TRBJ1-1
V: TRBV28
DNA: TGTGCCAGCAGTGACCCGGGACAGATGAACACTGAAGCTTTCTTT
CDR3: CASSDPGQMNTEAFF

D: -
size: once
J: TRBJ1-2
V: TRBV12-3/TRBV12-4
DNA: TGTGCCAGCAGTTTATCCCAGAATGGCTACACCTTC
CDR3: CASSLSQNGYTF

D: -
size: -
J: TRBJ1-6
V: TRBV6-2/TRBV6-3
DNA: TGTGCCAGCAGTTACTCGAGGGCCGCCGAAACCTATAATTCACCCCTCCACTTT
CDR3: CASSYSRAAETYNSPLHF

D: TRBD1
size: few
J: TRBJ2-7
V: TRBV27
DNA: TGTGCCAGCAGCCTATCCGGGGACAGACACTACGAGCAGTACTTC
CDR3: CASSLSGDRHYEQYF

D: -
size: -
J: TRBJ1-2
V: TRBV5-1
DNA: TGCGCCAGCACCCTCGGGTTTAACTATGGCTACACCTTC
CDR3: CASTLGFNYGYTF

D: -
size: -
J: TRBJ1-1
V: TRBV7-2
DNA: TGTGCCAGCAGAACCACAGGGAACACTGAAGCTTTCTTT
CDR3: CASRTTGNTEAFF

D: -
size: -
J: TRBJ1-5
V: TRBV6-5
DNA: TGTGCCAGCAGACGTGACAGGCTCCAGCCCCAGCATTTT
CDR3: CASRRDRLQPQHF

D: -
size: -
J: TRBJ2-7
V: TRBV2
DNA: TGTGCCAGCAGGAGACAGGCGATCTCCTACGAGCAGTACTTC
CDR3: CASRRQAISYEQYF

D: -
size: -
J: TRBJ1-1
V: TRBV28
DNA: TGTGCCAGCAGACCCATGAGGCACACTGAAGCTTTCTTT
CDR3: CASRPMRHTEAFF

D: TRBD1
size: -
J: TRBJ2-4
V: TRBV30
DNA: TGTGCCTGGAACCCTGATACAGGGGGTAAAAACATTCAGTACTTC
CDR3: CAWNPDTGGKNIQYF

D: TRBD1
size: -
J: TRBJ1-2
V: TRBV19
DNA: TGTGCCACCCAAGATTCCACAGGGGACGTAGGCTACACCTTC
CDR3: CATQDSTGDVGYTF

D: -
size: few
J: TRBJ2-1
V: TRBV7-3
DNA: TGTGCCAGCAGCCAAAGGGAGGGCAGGGGTGAGCAGTTCTTC
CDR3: CASSQREGRGEQFF

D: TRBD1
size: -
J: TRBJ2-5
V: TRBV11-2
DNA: TGTGCCAGCAGCCCACACAGGGGGCAACAAGAGACCCAGTACTTC
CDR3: CASSPHRGQQETQYF

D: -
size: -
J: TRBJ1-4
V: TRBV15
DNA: TGTGCCACCAGCAGAGATTTCCCCGGCCAGGGTGAAAAACTGTTTTTT
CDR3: CATSRDFPGQGEKLFF

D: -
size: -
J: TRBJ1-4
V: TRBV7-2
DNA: TGTGCCAGCAGCTCTGGGACTCAACTGTTTTTT
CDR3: CASSSGTQLFF

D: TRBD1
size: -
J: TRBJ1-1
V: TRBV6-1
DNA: TGTGCCAGCAGTGATCATGCACAGGGGGCTGAAGCTTTCTTT
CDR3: CASSDHAQGAEAFF

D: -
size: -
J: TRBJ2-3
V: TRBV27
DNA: TGTGCCAGCTCCTTTTGGGGGGAGCGCACAGATACGCAGTATTTT
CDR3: CASSFWGERTDTQYF

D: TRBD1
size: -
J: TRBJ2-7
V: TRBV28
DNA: TGTGCCAGCAGTCTTGGACAGGCGCACTCCTACGAGCAGTACTTC
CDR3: CASSLGQAHSYEQYF

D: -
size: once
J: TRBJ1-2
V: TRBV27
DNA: TGTGCCAGCAGTTTAGTTCCCCCCAACAGAACACCCTTCTATGGCTACACCTTC
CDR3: CASSLVPPNRTPFYGYTF

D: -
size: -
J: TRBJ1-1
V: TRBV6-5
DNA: TGTGCCAGCAGTCTAGCGGGCTCCATGAACACTGAAGCTTTCTTT
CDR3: CASSLAGSMNTEAFF

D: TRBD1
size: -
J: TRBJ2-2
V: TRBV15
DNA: TGTGCCACCAGCAGAGAAAGGACAGGGGGTGGGGAGCTGTTTTTT
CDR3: CATSRERTGGGELFF

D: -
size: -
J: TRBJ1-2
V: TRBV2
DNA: TGTGCCAGCACAGGGGACGGCTATGGCTACACCTTC
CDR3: CASTGDGYGYTF

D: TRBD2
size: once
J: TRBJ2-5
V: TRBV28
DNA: TGTGCCAGCAGTTTTCTAGCGGCCCAAGAGACCCAGTACTTC
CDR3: CASSFLAAQETQYF

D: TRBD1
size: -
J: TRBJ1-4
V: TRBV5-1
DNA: TGCGCCAGCAGCCCCGGGACAGGGTCAGGTGAAAAACTGTTTTTT
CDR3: CASSPGTGSGEKLFF

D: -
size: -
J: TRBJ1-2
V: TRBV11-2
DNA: TGTGCCAGCAGCTTAATGGCCGCCGCTAACTATGGCTACACCTTC
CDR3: CASSLMAAANYGYTF

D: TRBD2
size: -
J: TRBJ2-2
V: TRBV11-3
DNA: TGTGCCAGCAGCTCTTCCGCGGGACTAGCAGGCGGGGAGCTGTTTTTT
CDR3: CASSSSAGLAGGELFF

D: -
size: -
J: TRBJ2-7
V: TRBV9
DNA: TGTGCCAGCAGCCCCTCTTGGAGGGACGAGCAGTACTTC
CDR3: CASSPSWRDEQYF

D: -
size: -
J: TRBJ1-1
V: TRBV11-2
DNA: TGTGCCAGCTCCTTTAACCGGGGGATGGGGAGTCGCACTGAAGCTTTCTTT
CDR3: CASSFNRGMGSRTEAFF

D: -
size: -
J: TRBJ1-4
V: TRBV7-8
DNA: TGTGCCAGCAGCCCAGGGGTTCTAAGTGAAAAACTGTTTTTT
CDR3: CASSPGVLSEKLFF

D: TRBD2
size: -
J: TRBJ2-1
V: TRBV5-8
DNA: TGTGCCAGCAGCAGAGCCCACGGCGGGAGGGTTGAGAATGAGCAGTTCTTC
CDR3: CASSRAHGGRVENEQFF

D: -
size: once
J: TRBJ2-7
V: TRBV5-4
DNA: TGTGCCAGCAGCCATGACAGCTTAGCCTTCGAGCAGTACTTC
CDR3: CASSHDSLAFEQYF

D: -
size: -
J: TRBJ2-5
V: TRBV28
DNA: TGTGCCAGCAGTTCGGACATTATAAGAGAGACCCAGTACTTC
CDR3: CASSSDIIRETQYF

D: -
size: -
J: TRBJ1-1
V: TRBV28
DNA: TGTGCCAGCAGTGCAGGCCCTAAAGGGAGGAGAATAACTGAAGCTTTCTTT
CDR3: CASSAGPKGRRITEAFF

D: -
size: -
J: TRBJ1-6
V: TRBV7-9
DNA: TGTGCCAGCAGCCCTCCTAGGGGCGGGGGGACACCCCTCCACTTT
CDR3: CASSPPRGGGTPLHF

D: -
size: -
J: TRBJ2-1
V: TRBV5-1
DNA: TGCGCCAGCAGCTTACTAGCCGGATCCTACAATGAGCAGTTCTTC
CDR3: CASSLLAGSYNEQFF

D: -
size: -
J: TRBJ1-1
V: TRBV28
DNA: TGTGCCAGCAGTTTTGGGGCGAACACTGAAGCTTTCTTT
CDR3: CASSFGANTEAFF

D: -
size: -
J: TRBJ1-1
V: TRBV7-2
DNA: TGTGCCAGCAGCTTAGGTCCAGTGAACACTGAAGCTTTCTTT
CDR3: CASSLGPVNTEAFF

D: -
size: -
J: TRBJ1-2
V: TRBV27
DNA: TGTGCCAGCAGCAGGGGCAACTATGGCTACACCTTC
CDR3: CASSRGNYGYTF

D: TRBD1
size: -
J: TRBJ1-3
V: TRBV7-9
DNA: TGTGCCAGCCAGAGATACAGGGGTTTAAGCGGAAACACCATATATTTT
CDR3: CASQRYRGLSGNTIYF

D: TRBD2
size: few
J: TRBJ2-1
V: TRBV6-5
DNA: TGTGCCAGCAGTTACAAGCGGGATTACAATGAGCAGTTCTTC
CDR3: CASSYKRDYNEQFF

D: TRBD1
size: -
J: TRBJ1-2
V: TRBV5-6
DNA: TGTGCCAGCAGCTCAGACAGGGTCTCGGGCTACACCTTC
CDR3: CASSSDRVSGYTF

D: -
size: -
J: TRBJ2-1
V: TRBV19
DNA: TGTGCCAGTAGTAGCCTAGCCCTATACAATGAGCAGTTCTTC
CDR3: CASSSLALYNEQFF

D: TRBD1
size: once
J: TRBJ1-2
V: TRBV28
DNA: TGTGCCAGCTCAAACCCAGGGGGCTGGGGCTACACCTTC
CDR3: CASSNPGGWGYTF

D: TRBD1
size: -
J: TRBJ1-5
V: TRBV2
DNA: TGTGCCAGCAGCTGGACAGGGGATCAGCCCCAGCATTTT
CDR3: CASSWTGDQPQHF

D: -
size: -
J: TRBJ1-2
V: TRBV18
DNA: TGTGCCAGCTCACCAGACAAAAACTATGGCTACACCTTC
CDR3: CASSPDKNYGYTF

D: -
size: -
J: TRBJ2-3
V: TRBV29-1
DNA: TGCAGCGTGCGAGAGAGCACAGATACGCAGTATTTT
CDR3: CSVRESTDTQYF